This TCR beta chain was sequenced during a study of T cells in localized non-small cell lung cancer. Whole-study findings and limits: The study linked higher blood T cell density to longer overall survival.

Libraries were prepared by immunoSEQ multiplex PCR; TCRdb keeps only in-frame clonotypes and omits some of them. The table has 650 to 800 clones, around 19% seen once; the top ten hold approximately 9%. The CDR3 extends over 16 amino acids. Germline V CDR1 and CDR2: SGDLS, YYNGEE. The V and J ends lost 4 bases and 3 bases, in that order; junction bases with no gene match: 8. This clone is termed medium-sized. Antigen unknown. The chain has TRBV9 and TRBJ2-1; 9 bases match TRBD2. The TCR was taken from a male donor older than 55 with stage III squamous cell lung carcinoma. Here the sequenced sample was lung tumor tissue, taken before any cancer treatment. The CDR3 nucleotides read TGTGCCAGCAGCCTTGGTAGCGGGGGACGCTACAATGAGCAGTTCTTC. Its protein is CASSLGSGGRYNEQFF.